The 13 T cell receptor beta chains below were found in one sample sequenced in a study of molecular identifiers for immune sequencing clone quantification. TCRdb called the PCR reads again in MiXCR, with one record for every CDR3 protein. Of around 480,000 distinct CDR3 sequences listed, over 20% are singletons. The sample was naive CD8+ T cells from blood, with Jurkat cell RNA spiked in. Subset indicated: FACS-sorted CD8+CD4-CCR7+CD45RA+ naive T cells. Receptors originate from a human donor in good health. Some libraries in this study had Jurkat cell RNA spiked in.

This chain connects TRBV6-6 to TRBJ2-5; D gene ambiguous. Trimming took 7 bases from V and 5 from J, leaving 20 bases between them. The CDR3 covers 15 residues. Germline V gene sequence: CDR1 MNHNY, CDR2 SVGAGI (reference sequence). In DNA form, the CDR3 reads TGTGCCAGCACGGTGAGCCCCCAGTCCCAGGAGACCCAGTACTTC. The encoded protein is CASTVSPQSQETQYF.

This clonotype was observed a few times. The chain uses TRBV13 and TRBJ2-3; 9 bases agree with TRBD2. Germline values: CDR1 PRHDT, CDR2 FYEKMQ (reference sequence). V dropped 0 bases and J dropped 2; count of bases not matched to a gene: 3. The CDR3 is 16 amino acids. CDR3 in DNA: TGTGCCAGCAGCTTAGGTGGCGGGGGGGCCACAGATACGCAGTATTTT. This encodes CASSLGGGGATDTQYF.

The chain is built from TRBV6-5 and TRBJ2-1; 9 bases match TRBD1. CDR1 is MNHEY, CDR2 SVGAGI, per germline. V lost 5 bases to trimming and J lost 8 bases; unmatched junction nucleotides: 10. The length of the CDR3 is 15 residues. The CDR3 protein is CASSGSGTGRDEQFF. The DNA of the CDR3 is TGTGCCAGCAGTGGCTCCGGGACAGGGCGCGATGAGCAGTTCTTC.

This chain uses TRBV21-1 with TRBJ1-1; TRBD1, the table's D call, lacks a check against the DNA. TRBV21-1 is labeled a pseudogene. The CDR3 loop spans 14 amino acids. CDR3: CASEGTEMNTEAFF. CDR3 DNA sequence: TGTGCCAGCGAGGGGACAGAAATGAACACTGAAGCTTTCTTT.

About this clonotype itself: With a much larger clone just one base away, this may be a read error. CDR3 nucleotide sequence: TGTGCCGGCAGCTTCGGACAGGCCACAGATACGCAGTATTTT. Protein sequence: CAGSFGQATDTQYF. The rearrangement joins TRBV13 to TRBJ2-3; 7 positions match TRBD1. The CDR3 covers 14 residues. CDR1 PRHDT and CDR2 FYEKMQ come from the germline V gene (reference sequence).

This clonotype has more than one count but fewer than ten. The rearrangement uses TRBV12-3 or TRBV12-4 and TRBJ2-2; 9 nucleotides match TRBD1. The CDR3 contains 15 residues. The junction had 5 bases not matched to a gene; V was cut back by 5 bases and J by 4 bases. The CDR3 DNA is TGTGCCAGCAGTAAGGGACAGGGTTTCACCGGGGAGCTGTTTTTT. As protein: CASSKGQGFTGELFF.

This clonotype was seen many times. The rearrangement uses TRBV7-9 and TRBJ1-1; D is unclear. Germline V CDR1 and CDR2: SEHNR, FQNEAQ (reference sequence). The CDR3 has 14 amino acids. Deletions cut 5 bases from V and 7 bases from J, with 17 bases between. The CDR3, as DNA: TGTGCCAGCAGCCCGATAGGCCGCCCCGATGAAGCTTTCTTT. Amino acid sequence: CASSPIGRPDEAFF.

This clonotype was seen a handful of times. V and J are TRBV27 and TRBJ2-2, with 14 nucleotides matching TRBD2. Trimming removed 1 base from V and 7 bases from J; junction bases left unmatched: 5. CDR3 length equals 17 residues. Germline V gene sequence: CDR1 MNHEY, CDR2 SMNVEV (reference sequence). Written as DNA, the CDR3 is TGTGCCAGCAGTTTATTGGGGGGACTAGCGGGAGTCGGGGAGCTGTTTTTT. This translates into CASSLLGGLAGVGELFF.

This clonotype was counted between two and nine times. V usage is TRBV12-3 or TRBV12-4 and J usage is TRBJ1-2; the match to TRBD1 covers 8 bases. The ends lost 2 bases at V and 6 bases at J; junction bases unmatched: 5. This CDR3 comprises 14 residues. This CDR3 is CASSLRTGINGYTF. The CDR3 DNA reads TGTGCCAGCAGTTTAAGGACAGGGATTAATGGCTACACCTTC.

This clonotype appeared many times. The chain recombines TRBV6-5 with TRBJ2-7; 8 bases line up with TRBD2. There are 16 residues in the CDR3. Germline V CDR1 and CDR2: MNHEY, SVGAGI. The V and J ends lost 5 bases and 2 bases, in that order; junction bases with no gene match: 11. CDR3 protein: CASSPRRAGATYEQYF. DNA for the CDR3: TGTGCCAGCAGTCCTCGTAGAGCGGGGGCAACCTACGAGCAGTACTTC.

This chain uses TRBV4-3 with TRBJ2-1, with D tentatively TRBD2 (5 bases). CDR3 size: 16 residues. Germline CDR1 and CDR2: LGHNA and YSLEER. V lost 4 bases and J 0 bases, leaving 13 bases between the germline ends. This CDR3 reads CASSPSSASSYNEQFF. The CDR3 nucleotides are TGCGCCAGCAGCCCGAGTAGCGCCAGCTCCTACAATGAGCAGTTCTTC.

This clonotype was detected many times. The V gene is TRBV12-3 or TRBV12-4, the J gene TRBJ2-3, with TRBD2 identical over 13 bases. Unmatched junction bases numbered 14, after V lost 6 bases and J lost 2 bases. CDR3 size: 19 residues. In DNA, the CDR3 is TGTGCCAGCAGGTTCCTTACGTTCGGGACTAGCGGGGCCACAGATACGCAGTATTTT. This sequence encodes CASRFLTFGTSGATDTQYF.

To note about this clonotype: The junction departs from germline at one end; a sequencing error may be responsible. V usage is TRBV27 and J usage is TRBJ2-5; 8 bases agree with TRBD2. The CDR3 spans 21 residues. In germline, CDR1 is MNHEY, CDR2 SMNVEV (reference sequence). CDR3 residues: CTSSLCRGPPPTSVVGETQYF. The CDR3 DNA sequence: TGTACCAGCAGTTTATGCCGCGGCCCACCACCGACTAGCGTTGTTGGAGAGACCCAGTACTTC.